What follows are 17 T cell receptor beta chains derived from one specimen sequenced in a study of identical twins. Using its own MiXCR run on the 5' RACE reads, TCRdb lists one record per CDR3 protein. This sample has about 480,000 distinct CDR3 sequences, with approximately 15% found just once. These records were also assigned to another study, of yellow fever vaccine responses in identical twins.

Sequenced sample: CD4+ T cells sorted from blood. The source of these receptors is a woman under 30 in good health.

V is TRBV2 and J is TRBJ2-7; D uncertain. Trimming took off 2 bases at V and 4 bases at J, with 9 bases between the two ends. The CDR3 covers 13 residues. Per the germline V gene, CDR1 is SNHLY and CDR2 is FYNNEI. This CDR3 is CASSELRSYEQYF. CDR3 coding DNA: TGTGCCAGCAGTGAACTACGGTCATACGAGCAGTACTTC.

This clonotype was recorded a few times. The CDR3 loop is CASSLFLGGDTQYF. The CDR3 nucleotides read TGTGCCAGCAGCTTATTTTTGGGCGGGGATACGCAGTATTTT. The chain has TRBV7-2 and TRBJ2-3, with D tentatively TRBD2 (5 bases). The germline V and J ends were trimmed by 2 bases and 6 bases, with 12 bases remaining between them. This CDR3 spans 14 amino acids. Per germline, CDR1 SGHTA and CDR2 FQGNSA.

V usage is TRBV15 and J usage is TRBJ2-2, with D unresolved. CDR3 length: 15 residues. Trimming removed 1 base from V and 1 base from J, with 7 bases in between. CDR1 and CDR2 from the germline V gene are LNHNV and YYDKDF (reference sequence). This CDR3 is CATSRAGGNTGELFF. As DNA, the CDR3 is TGTGCCACCAGCAGAGCAGGCGGGAACACCGGGGAGCTGTTTTTT.

This clonotype was observed a handful of times. V usage is TRBV5-1 and J usage is TRBJ1-1; TRBD1 is a possible D gene (6 bases). CDR1 and CDR2 (germline): SGHRS, YFSETQ. This CDR3 has 15 residues. V gave up 3 bases and J gave up 3 bases, with 15 bases separating them. CDR3 bases: TGCGCCAGCAGCTACACAGGGAAAAAGTACACTGAAGCTTTCTTT. Residues: CASSYTGKKYTEAFF.

This clonotype was counted between two and nine times. The rearrangement uses TRBV6-1 and TRBJ1-6; a possible D gene is TRBD1 (6 bases). CDR3 length: 14 amino acids. Germline CDR1 and CDR2: MNHNS and SASEGT. The V end was cut by 5 bases, the J end by 9 bases, with 14 bases between. CDR3 DNA: TGTGCCAGCAGTCCGCCGGGAGGGGGTTCACCCCTCCACTTT. This sequence encodes CASSPPGGGSPLHF.

This clonotype was detected only a few times. This sequence joins TRBV7-3 and TRBJ2-1; 15 bases are a match to TRBD2. CDR3 length: 20 residues. V was pared by 5 bases and J by 4 bases, with 15 bases of the junction left unmatched. Germline assignment: CDR1 SGHTA and CDR2 FQGTGA. This CDR3 is CASSPLGLAGGTVGYNEQFF. The CDR3 coding sequence is TGTGCCAGCAGCCCCCTGGGACTAGCGGGGGGTACCGTCGGTTACAATGAGCAGTTCTTC.

This clonotype turned up a few times. The chain uses TRBV28 and TRBJ2-1; 11 positions match TRBD2. Germline assignment: CDR1 MDHEN and CDR2 SYDVKM. The CDR3 sequence is 16 residues long. After removal of 7 bases from V and 9 bases from J, the junction contained 14 bases not matched to a gene. CDR3 sequence: CASTTGTTSGKGEQFF. The CDR3 nucleotides are TGTGCCAGCACCACCGGGACGACTAGCGGGAAGGGTGAGCAGTTCTTC.

This rearrangement joins TRBV28 to TRBJ2-1; D gene uncertain. The CDR3 is made up of 13 amino acids. Germline V lookup: CDR1 MDHEN, CDR2 SYDVKM. V was trimmed by 10 bases and J by 2 bases, leaving 12 bases between them. The CDR3 here is CATEDGPYNEQFF. As DNA, the CDR3 is TGTGCCACCGAGGACGGCCCCTACAATGAGCAGTTCTTC. Combining the CDR3 with reference TRBV28 and TRBJ2-1 gives the whole variable domain DVKVTQSSRYLVKRTGEKVFLECVQDMDHENMFWYRQDPGLGLRLIYFSYDVKMKEKGDIPEGYSVSREKKERFSLILESASTNQTSMYLCATEDGPYNEQFFGPGTRLTVL.

This clonotype has ten or more counts. The rearrangement links TRBV12-3 or TRBV12-4 to TRBJ1-1; D ambiguous. The CDR3 extends over 14 amino acids. V was clipped by 5 bases and J by 4 bases, with 14 bases between them. CDR3 amino acids: CASSPQQSSTEAFF. CDR3 DNA sequence: TGTGCCAGCAGTCCGCAGCAGAGCTCCACTGAAGCTTTCTTT.

In this sample, this clonotype turned up a few times. The rearrangement links TRBV27 to TRBJ2-2, with D uncertain. With 3 bases removed from V and 5 bases from J, the gap between germline ends came to 10 bases. Germline loops: CDR1 MNHEY, CDR2 SMNVEV (reference sequence). The CDR3 covers 14 residues. The CDR3 here is CASSFWQQTGELFF. DNA for the CDR3: TGTGCCAGCAGTTTCTGGCAGCAGACCGGGGAGCTGTTTTTT.

J is TRBJ2-1 and V is TRBV14; TRBD2 matches at 7 bases. V lost 2 bases to trimming and J lost 6 bases; unmatched junction nucleotides: 10. This CDR3 contains 16 residues. Germline V gene data show CDR1 as SGHDN and CDR2 as FVKESK. The CDR3 protein is CASSQLSGAPGNEQFF. In DNA, the CDR3 is TGTGCCAGCAGCCAACTAAGCGGGGCCCCCGGCAATGAGCAGTTCTTC.

This chain uses TRBV4-2 with TRBJ2-1; 9 bases line up with TRBD1. CDR3 length equals 16 residues. V was pared by 0 bases and J by 2 bases, with 2 bases of the junction left unmatched. Germline lookup yields CDR1 LGHNA and CDR2 YNFKEQ. In nucleotides, the CDR3 is TGTGCCAGCAGCCAAGATGGGGACAGGGCCTACAATGAGCAGTTCTTC. Translating gives CASSQDGDRAYNEQFF.

This rearrangement joins TRBV11-3 to TRBJ2-3; 12 positions agree with TRBD2. V dropped 4 bases and J dropped 0; count of bases not matched to a gene: 2. The germline gives CDR1 SGHNT, CDR2 YENEEA. This CDR3 contains 16 residues. CDR3 sequence reads: CASSSGTSGSTDTQYF. The CDR3 DNA reads as TGTGCCAGCAGCTCGGGGACTAGCGGGAGCACAGATACGCAGTATTTT.

This clonotype occurred a few times. CDR3 coding DNA: TGTGCCACCAGTGACAACCCCCGGGACAGGGTAACAGATACGCAGTATTTT. As protein: CATSDNPRDRVTDTQYF. This sequence joins TRBV24-1 and TRBJ2-3; TRBD1 agrees at 9 bases. V was pared by 4 bases and J by 3 bases, with 10 bases of the junction left unmatched. The length of the CDR3 is 17 residues. The germline V gene encodes CDR1 KGHDR and CDR2 SFDVKD.

V is TRBV7-9 and J is TRBJ2-1; 9 nucleotides match TRBD2. Per germline, CDR1 SEHNR and CDR2 FQNEAQ (reference sequence). This CDR3 comprises 14 residues. Trimming took 3 bases from V and 5 from J; bases not matched to a gene: 2. CDR3 bases: TGTGCCAGCAGCTTCGGACTAGCGAACAATGAGCAGTTCTTC. It translates to CASSFGLANNEQFF.

V and J are TRBV12-3 or TRBV12-4 and TRBJ1-6, with 8 bases that match TRBD1. This CDR3 is 15 amino acids long. V lost 5 bases to trimming and J lost 10 bases; unmatched junction nucleotides: 10. The CDR3 DNA sequence: TGTGCCAGCAGTCCGGACAGGGCAATTCGGTCACCCCTCCACTTT. The encoded protein is CASSPDRAIRSPLHF.

The chain links TRBV4-3 to TRBJ2-1, with a weak D call TRBD1 (6 bases). Germline CDR1 LGHNA, CDR2 YSLEER. The V and J ends lost 0 bases and 0 bases respectively, with 9 bases between them. This CDR3 spans 16 amino acids. CDR3 region: CASSQDIGGSYNEQFF. CDR3 in DNA: TGCGCCAGCAGCCAAGATATAGGGGGCTCCTACAATGAGCAGTTCTTC.